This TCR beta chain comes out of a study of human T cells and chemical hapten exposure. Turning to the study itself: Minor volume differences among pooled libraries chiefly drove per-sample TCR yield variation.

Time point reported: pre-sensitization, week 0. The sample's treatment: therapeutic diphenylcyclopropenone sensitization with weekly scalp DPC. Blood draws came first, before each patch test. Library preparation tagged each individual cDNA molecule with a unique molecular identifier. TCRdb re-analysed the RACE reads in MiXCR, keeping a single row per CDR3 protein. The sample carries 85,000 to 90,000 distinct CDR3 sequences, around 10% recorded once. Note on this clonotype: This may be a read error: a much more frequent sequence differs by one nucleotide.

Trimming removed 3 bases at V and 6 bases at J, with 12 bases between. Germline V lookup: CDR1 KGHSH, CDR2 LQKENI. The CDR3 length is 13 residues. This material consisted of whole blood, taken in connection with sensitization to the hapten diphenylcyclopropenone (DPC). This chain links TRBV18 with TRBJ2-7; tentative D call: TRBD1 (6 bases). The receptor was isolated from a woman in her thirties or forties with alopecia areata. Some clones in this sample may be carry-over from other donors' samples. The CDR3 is CASSPTGFGEQYF. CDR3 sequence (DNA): TGTGCCAGCTCACCCACAGGGTTTGGCGAGCAGTACTTC.